Reported below is one TCR beta chain. The data belong to a study of blood T cells in healthy people across ages. The V and J ends lost 4 bases and 0 bases respectively, with 13 bases between them. There are 17 residues in the CDR3. CDR1 and CDR2 (germline): MDHEN, SYDVKM. Alongside a J-beta primer mix, a sample-barcoded 5' primer served in a second PCR lasting about 6 to 11 cycles. TCRdb fed the 5' RACE reads into MiXCR, producing one record per CDR3 protein. The table has about 970,000 distinct CDR3 sequences, 51% seen once. The rearrangement joins TRBV28 to TRBJ2-6, with D possibly matching TRBD1 (6 bases). The clonotype originates from a woman aged 55-75 years in good health. Source material: blood. DNA of the CDR3: TGTGCCAGCAGTTCACCAGGGGCGAGCTCTGGGGCCAACGTCCTGACTTTC. Protein product: CASSSPGASSGANVLTF.